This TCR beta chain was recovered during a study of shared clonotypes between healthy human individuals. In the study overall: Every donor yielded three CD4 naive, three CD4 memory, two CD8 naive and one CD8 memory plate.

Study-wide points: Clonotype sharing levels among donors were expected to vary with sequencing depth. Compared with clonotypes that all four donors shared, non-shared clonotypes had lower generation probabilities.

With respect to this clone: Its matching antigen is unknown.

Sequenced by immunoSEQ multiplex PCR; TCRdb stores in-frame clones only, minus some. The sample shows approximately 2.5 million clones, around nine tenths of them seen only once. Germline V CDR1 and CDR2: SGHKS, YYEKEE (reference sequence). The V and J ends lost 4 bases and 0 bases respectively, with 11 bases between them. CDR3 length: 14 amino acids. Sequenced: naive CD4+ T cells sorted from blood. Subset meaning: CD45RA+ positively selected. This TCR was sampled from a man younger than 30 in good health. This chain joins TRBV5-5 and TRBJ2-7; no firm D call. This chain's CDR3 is CASSLRTFSYEQYF. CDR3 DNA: TGTGCCAGCAGCCTCAGGACCTTCTCCTACGAGCAGTACTTC.